The entry below describes one TCR beta chain. The record originates from a study of blood T cell repertoires in COVID-19. On the study more broadly: Acute and convalescent COVID-19 samples came from the United States, Italy and Spain.

Assay: immunoSEQ multiplex PCR; the TCRdb copy retains only in-frame clones and omits some. The sample includes around 150,000 clones, about 86% of them seen just once. Material: peripheral blood. The receptor was isolated from a man between 65 and 79 years old with acute or convalescent COVID-19.

The chain's CDR3 is CASRGDRGNEQFF. The CDR3 DNA sequence: TGTGCCAGCAGGGGGGACAGGGGTAATGAGCAGTTCTTC. The chain links TRBV2 to TRBJ2-1, with 10 bases that match TRBD1. Looked up from germline, CDR1 is SNHLY and CDR2 is FYNNEI. The J segment lost 7 bases and the V segment lost 6 bases, leaving 3 bases of the junction unmatched. CDR3 length equals 13 residues. The variable domain in full, with the rest retrieved from reference TRBV2 and TRBJ2-1, is EPEVTQTPSHQVTQMGQEVILRCVPISNHLYFYWYRQILGQKVEFLVSFYNNEISEKSEIFDDQFSVERPDGSNFTLKIRSTKLEDSAMYFCASRGDRGNEQFFGPGTRLTVL.